Following are 27 T cell receptor beta chains from one sample sequenced in a study of cytomegalovirus exposure and HLA in healthy donors. The data were produced by immunoSEQ multiplex PCR, yet TCRdb's version contains in-frame clones alone and is incomplete. The sample has a few hundred thousand clones; around 90% are singletons. Specimen: PBMCs. These receptor sequences come from a woman aged 18-29 years in good health and CMV-seronegative.

The gene calls are TRBV5-1 and TRBJ2-5; TRBD1 aligns across 11 bases. In germline, CDR1 is SGHRS, CDR2 YFSETQ. V shed 4 bases and J 3 bases; nucleotides not matched to a gene: 2. The CDR3 is 14 residues long. CDR3 in DNA: TGCGCCAGCAGCCCGGGACAGGGGGAAGAGACCCAGTACTTC. As protein: CASSPGQGEETQYF.

The V call is TRBV27, the J call TRBJ1-2, with TRBD1 identical over 9 bases. Germline CDR1 MNHEY, CDR2 SMNVEV (reference sequence). V shed 5 bases and J 6 bases; nucleotides not matched to a gene: 4. The CDR3 sequence is 13 residues long. CDR3 in amino acids: CASSLGQGNGYTF. CDR3 DNA: TGTGCCAGCAGTCTCGGACAGGGGAATGGCTACACCTTC.

This chain connects TRBV28 to TRBJ1-2; no firm D call. Between the trimmed V and J ends, which lost 3 bases and 10 bases, there was a span of 15 bases. This CDR3 has 13 residues. Per germline, CDR1 MDHEN and CDR2 SYDVKM. This CDR3 is CASSFGASPSYTF. For the CDR3, the DNA is TGTGCCAGCAGTTTCGGTGCATCCCCCTCCTACACCTTC.

The CDR3 DNA is TGTGCCAGCAGCCAAGGACTGGACACTGAAGCTTTCTTT. Its translation is CASSQGLDTEAFF. The chain couples TRBV14 to TRBJ1-1; D is undetermined. The V gene lost 1 base and the J gene lost 3 bases, with 6 bases spanning the gap. Germline V gene lookup returns CDR1 SGHDN and CDR2 FVKESK. CDR3 length: 13 amino acids.

This clone has a single count. V and J are TRBV4-1 and TRBJ1-2, with 8 bases lining up with TRBD1. The CDR3 runs to 15 residues. The germline V gene has CDR1 MGHRA and CDR2 YSYEKL. J lost 7 bases, V lost 1 base, and 8 bases had no gene match. In DNA, the CDR3 is TGCGCCAGCAGCCAAGCCCTCCAGGGGGCATCTGGCTACACCTTC. This gives the protein CASSQALQGASGYTF.

The chain links TRBV19 to TRBJ1-1; a weak D match, TRBD1 (5 bases). CDR1 and CDR2 from the germline V gene are LNHDA and SQIVND (reference sequence). CDR3 length equals 13 residues. Trimming took 7 bases from V and 4 from J, leaving 13 bases between them. In DNA form, the CDR3 reads TGTGCCAGTAATGGGGACTCGGGCACTGAAGCTTTCTTT. Its protein is CASNGDSGTEAFF.

This clone has just one count. The V call is TRBV5-1, the J call TRBJ2-1; 11 nucleotides match TRBD1. CDR3 length: 15 residues. V lost 0 bases and J lost 12; bases outside the gene matches: 8. Germline CDR1 reads SGHRS; CDR2 reads YFSETQ. CDR3 protein: CASSLDDGTGGGQFF. For the CDR3, the DNA is TGCGCCAGCAGCTTGGACGACGGGACAGGGGGTGGGCAGTTCTTC. Filled out from reference TRBV5-1 and TRBJ2-1, the complete variable domain reads KAGVTQTPRYLIKTRGQQVTLSCSPISGHRSVSWYQQTPGQGLQFLFEYFSETQRNKGNFPGRFSGRQFSNSRSEMNVSTLELGDSALYLCASSLDDGTGGGQFFGPGTRLTVL.

The J gene is TRBJ1-5, the V gene TRBV27, with D possibly being TRBD1 (5 bases). Trimming left V 6 bases short and J 3 bases short, with 12 bases between. In germline, CDR1 is MNHEY, CDR2 SMNVEV (reference sequence). This CDR3 has 14 amino acids. CDR3 sequence reads: CASRSGLNNQPQHF. Here the CDR3 DNA reads TGTGCCAGCAGGTCAGGGCTCAACAATCAGCCCCAGCATTTT.

The chain's CDR3 is CASSESGTGEQYV. In DNA, the CDR3 is TGCGCCAGCAGTGAGTCGGGGACAGGGGAGCAGTACGTC. The V and J genes are TRBV10-1 and TRBJ2-7, with 9 positions matching TRBD1. CDR3 length equals 13 residues. Germline CDR1 is WNHNN and CDR2 is SYGVQD (reference sequence). V trimming: 0 bases; J trimming: 7 bases; junction bases outside the gene matches: 1.

The chain joins TRBV27 to TRBJ2-1, with D tentatively TRBD1 (5 bases). V lost 2 bases to trimming and J lost 4 bases, with 12 bases between them. Per the germline V gene, CDR1 is MNHEY and CDR2 is SMNVEV (reference sequence). The CDR3 loop spans 15 amino acids. The CDR3 loop is CASSLGAKGYNEQFF. Here the CDR3 DNA reads TGTGCCAGCAGTTTAGGGGCGAAGGGATACAATGAGCAGTTCTTC.

The chain recombines TRBV6-4 with TRBJ2-3, with D possibly matching TRBD1 (5 bases). CDR1 is MRHNA, CDR2 SNTAGT, per germline. The CDR3 length is 14 residues. Trimming cost V 5 bases and J 0 bases, with 9 bases left between them. CDR3 sequence: CASSPTESTDTQYF. The CDR3 DNA reads as TGTGCCAGCAGTCCGACAGAAAGCACAGATACGCAGTATTTT.

The V and J genes are TRBV4-1 and TRBJ2-6; tentative D call: TRBD1 (5 bases). This CDR3 is built from 18 residues. From germline, CDR1 is MGHRA and CDR2 YSYEKL. Trimming stripped 0 bases from V and 0 bases from J, with 12 bases between. Written as DNA, the CDR3 is TGCGCCAGCAGCCAAGATTCAGGGATTATCTCTGGGGCCAACGTCCTGACTTTC. Protein product: CASSQDSGIISGANVLTF.

This clone came up a few times. For the CDR3, the DNA is TGTGCCAGCAGCTTGCGAACTAATGAAAAACTGTTTTTT. It is translated as CASSLRTNEKLFF. The chain combines TRBV7-2 with TRBJ1-4; D is uncertain. The germline CDR1 and CDR2 sequences are SGHTA and FQGNSA. The CDR3 is made up of 13 amino acids. Trimming shortened V by 3 bases and J by 1 base, and 3 bases separated the two germline ends.

The chain has TRBV19 and TRBJ1-3, with TRBD1 identical over 7 bases. CDR1 and CDR2 (germline): LNHDA, SQIVND (reference sequence). Trimming took 10 bases from V and 3 from J; bases not matched to a gene: 12. CDR3 length: 15 amino acids. In DNA form, the CDR3 reads TGTGCCACCTCACTCCACGGGACAGATGGAAACACCATATATTTT. It specifies CATSLHGTDGNTIYF.

The chain combines TRBV4-1 with TRBJ2-1; D perhaps matches TRBD1 (6 bases). Germline V gives CDR1 MGHRA, CDR2 YSYEKL. This CDR3 has 16 residues. Trimming left V 0 bases short and J 7 bases short, with 16 bases between. The CDR3 nucleotides read TGCGCCAGCAGCCAAGAAGGACAGAACAGGGCGAATGAGCAGTTCTTC. Translation: CASSQEGQNRANEQFF.

The chain employs TRBV4-3 and TRBJ2-1, with 8 bases lining up with TRBD2. V lost 3 bases and J lost 4; bases outside the gene matches: 11. The CDR3 is 17 amino acids. CDR1 is LGHNA and CDR2 is YSLEER in the germline V gene. CDR3 bases: TGCGCCAGCAGCCAGGACGTCGGGGGGGCTGAATACAATGAGCAGTTCTTC. It is translated as CASSQDVGGAEYNEQFF.

This chain's CDR3 is CASSLRGTPNTEAFF. The CDR3 nucleotides are TGTGCCAGCAGCTTGCGTGGGACACCGAACACTGAAGCTTTCTTT. The V gene is TRBV5-5, the J gene TRBJ1-1; D may be TRBD1 (6 bases). V was trimmed by 1 base and J by 1 base, leaving 11 bases between them. The CDR3 length is 15 residues. CDR1 is SGHKS and CDR2 is YYEKEE in the germline V gene (reference sequence).

This chain joins TRBV27 and TRBJ1-5; 10 bases map to TRBD1. Germline CDR1 is MNHEY and CDR2 is SMNVEV (reference sequence). J lost 4 bases, V lost 6 bases, and 6 bases had no gene match. The CDR3 contains 15 residues. CDR3 protein: CASRLRGQGNQPQHF. The CDR3 bases are TGTGCCAGCAGACTAAGGGGACAGGGGAATCAGCCCCAGCATTTT.

The V call is TRBV7-9, the J call TRBJ2-3; D gene unclear. The germline V gene has CDR1 SEHNR and CDR2 FQNEAQ (reference sequence). V lost 1 base and J 5 bases, leaving 4 bases between the germline ends. This CDR3 contains 12 residues. The CDR3 region is CASSLGLDTQYF. The CDR3 nucleotides read TGTGCCAGCAGCTTAGGACTAGATACGCAGTATTTT.

The chain carries TRBV6-6 and TRBJ2-7, with a tentative D call TRBD2 (6 bases). The CDR3 contains 12 residues. V was clipped by 5 bases and J by 3 bases, with 8 bases between them. Germline assignment: CDR1 MNHNY and CDR2 SVGAGI (reference sequence). The CDR3 loop is CASSGTFYEQYF. The DNA of the CDR3 is TGTGCCAGCAGTGGGACTTTCTACGAGCAGTACTTC.

The V gene is TRBV4-1, the J gene TRBJ2-2, with 7 bases matching TRBD1. The CDR3 is 18 amino acids. The V gene's germline CDR1 is MGHRA and CDR2 YSYEKL. J gave up 4 bases and V 1 base, and 12 bases lay outside the gene matches. The DNA of the CDR3 is TGCGCCAGCAGCCAAGCTCCCCGGACAGGCCGCAGCACCGGGGAGCTGTTTTTT. This codes for CASSQAPRTGRSTGELFF.

The gene calls are TRBV7-9 and TRBJ1-5, with 7 bases aligning to TRBD1. J gave up 7 bases and V 4 bases, and 7 bases lay outside the gene matches. Germline CDR1 SEHNR, CDR2 FQNEAQ (reference sequence). The CDR3 covers 14 residues. CDR3 nucleotide sequence: TGTGCCAGCAGCTCAGGACAGGCGCAGCAGCCCCAGCATTTT. The encoded protein is CASSSGQAQQPQHF. Full variable domain (remainder filled in from reference TRBV7-9 and TRBJ1-5): DTGVSQNPRHKITKRGQNVTFRCDPISEHNRLYWYRQTLGQGPEFLTYFQNEAQLEKSRLLSDRFSAERPKGSFSTLEIQRTEQGDSAMYLCASSSGQAQQPQHFGDGTRLSIL.

To note about this clone: In the same sample, other DNA sequences code for this CDR3. The chain has TRBV27 and TRBJ1-1; a possible D gene is TRBD1 (5 bases). Germline values: CDR1 MNHEY, CDR2 SMNVEV (reference sequence). This CDR3 region has 14 residues. V lost 2 bases and J 0 bases, leaving 7 bases between the germline ends. CDR3 in DNA: TGTGCCAGCAGTTTACGGGGGATGAACACTGAAGCTTTCTTT. It codes for CASSLRGMNTEAFF.

The rearrangement links TRBV27 to TRBJ1-2; D not certain. V lost 4 bases and J 5 bases, leaving 11 bases between the germline ends. CDR3 length: 13 residues. Looked up from germline, CDR1 is MNHEY and CDR2 is SMNVEV (reference sequence). The CDR3: CASSSISGYGYTF. CDR3 bases: TGTGCCAGCAGTTCTATAAGCGGGTATGGCTACACCTTC.

J is TRBJ2-7 and V is TRBV28; a possible D gene is TRBD1 (6 bases). V lost 6 bases and J 2 bases, leaving 11 bases between the germline ends. In germline, CDR1 is MDHEN, CDR2 SYDVKM. The CDR3 has 13 amino acids. The CDR3 nucleotides are TGTGCCAGCAGGGACACAGGGACCTACGAGCAGTACGTC. It is translated as CASRDTGTYEQYV.

This clone was found once. The rearrangement uses TRBV15 and TRBJ1-1; tentative D call: TRBD1 (5 bases). This CDR3 is built from 12 residues. The V and J ends lost 5 bases and 6 bases respectively, with 10 bases between them. The V gene's germline CDR1 is LNHNV and CDR2 YYDKDF (reference sequence). CDR3 loop: CATSLDSPEAFF. The CDR3 DNA sequence: TGTGCCACCAGCCTTGACAGCCCTGAAGCTTTCTTT.

The V and J genes are TRBV28 and TRBJ2-7, with 10 bases matching TRBD1. V was pared by 5 bases and J by 5 bases, with 3 bases of the junction left unmatched. The CDR3 consists of 13 residues. From germline, CDR1 is MDHEN and CDR2 SYDVKM. CDR3 nucleotides: TGTGCCAGCAGTCCAGGGACAGGGGACGAGCAGTACGTC. It translates to CASSPGTGDEQYV.